Following are 30 T cell receptor beta chains from one sample sequenced in a study of blood T cells in healthy people across ages (dated by TCRdb to the mid-2010s). Library prep was done by 5' RACE. TCRdb names Illumina HiSeq 2500 as the instrument used. The second PCR ran for roughly 6 to 11 cycles and used a J-beta primer mix along with a sample-barcoded 5' primer. The raw public data were reprocessed by TCRdb itself: fastp quality trimming at Q25, MiXCR clonotype calling, in-frame beta chains only. A single entry per CDR3 protein holds the most common genes and DNA from its merged rows. Here the sample has hundreds of thousands of distinct CDR3 sequences; 44% occur a single time. The ten largest clones capture under 20% of the sample. Sequencing was carried out using blood. Every receptor here comes from a man in his sixties in good health.

The V gene is TRBV27, the J gene TRBJ2-3, with D perhaps matching TRBD2 (5 bases). The germline V gene encodes CDR1 MNHEY and CDR2 SMNVEV (reference sequence). The CDR3 is made up of 14 amino acids. Trimming shortened V by 3 bases and J by 7 bases, and 14 bases separated the two germline ends. Here the CDR3 DNA reads TGTGCCAGCAGTTTCAACCGGGATAGCAATACGCAGTATTTT. Translating it yields CASSFNRDSNTQYF.

This clonotype was picked up a small number of times. The V call is TRBV11-2, the J call TRBJ2-4; maybe TRBD2 (7 bases). With the DNA end fitting TRBJ2-7 better, the J assignment may be wrong. The CDR3 runs 16 residues. Germline V gene data show CDR1 as SGHAT and CDR2 as FQNNGV. The CDR3 here is CASSLKGGPAFYEQYF. CDR3 nucleotides: TGTGCCAGCAGTTTGAAGGGGGGGCCCGCTTTTTACGAGCAGTACTTC.

This chain links TRBV7-2 with TRBJ1-6; no clear D gene. V was shortened by 10 bases and J by 9 bases, with 16 bases between the two germline ends. CDR3 size: 13 residues. Germline V gene sequence: CDR1 SGHTA, CDR2 FQGNSA. CDR3 sequence reads: CATGLSNFSPLHF. CDR3 in DNA: TGTGCCACCGGGCTGAGCAACTTTTCACCCCTCCACTTT.

This chain uses TRBV10-2 with TRBJ1-6; 7 nucleotides agree with TRBD1. J gave up 9 bases and V 0 bases, and 5 bases lay outside the gene matches. The CDR3 consists of 15 residues. Germline V gene data show CDR1 as WSHSY and CDR2 as SAAADI. The chain's CDR3 is CASSESTGETSPLHF. The CDR3 bases are TGCGCCAGCAGTGAGTCTACAGGGGAGACTTCACCCCTCCACTTT.

This clonotype was detected ten times or more. The CDR3 DNA is TGCAGCGTTCCCACCGGGACTAGCGGGGGCCTCGGGAAGACCCAGTACTTC. Translation: CSVPTGTSGGLGKTQYF. The chain is built from TRBV29-1 and TRBJ2-7, with 14 nucleotides matching TRBD2. The J call is doubtful: the DNA matches TRBJ2-5 better. CDR1 and CDR2 (germline): SQVTM, ANQGSEA. The CDR3 sequence is 17 residues long.

This clonotype was observed many times. V is TRBV5-5 and J is TRBJ2-1; no firm D call. V lost 7 bases, J lost 3 bases, and 14 bases lay in between. The CDR3 length is 14 residues. Germline CDR1 is SGHKS and CDR2 is YYEKEE (reference sequence). The CDR3, as DNA: TGTGCCAGCCTTCCGGAAACTAACTACAATGAGCAGTTCTTC. It translates to CASLPETNYNEQFF.

The chain couples TRBV20-1 to TRBJ2-3, with 14 bases fitting TRBD2. The CDR3 is 15 residues long. The trim removed 4 bases at V and 4 bases at J, leaving 4 bases unmatched. The V gene's germline CDR1 is DFQATT and CDR2 SNEGSKA (reference sequence). DNA of the CDR3: TGCAGTGCTACGACTAGCGGGGGGGCCCCAGATACGCAGTATTTT. This encodes CSATTSGGAPDTQYF.

This clonotype was seen more than once but under ten times. The chain combines TRBV12-3 or TRBV12-4 with TRBJ2-3, with 9 bases matching TRBD1. Germline trimming cut 5 bases from V and 7 bases from J; bases unmatched to any gene: 10. The CDR3 contains 15 residues. Here the CDR3 reads CASSPQTGGLNTQYF. The CDR3 nucleotides read TGTGCCAGCAGTCCTCAGACAGGGGGTTTAAATACGCAGTATTTT.

The chain is built from TRBV7-2 and TRBJ1-5; D might be TRBD1 (5 bases). The CDR3 contains 15 residues. V was clipped by 2 bases and J by 2 bases, with 10 bases between them. The germline V gene has CDR1 SGHTA and CDR2 FQGNSA. CDR3 DNA sequence: TGTGCCAGCAGCTTATGGGGGGAGGGCAATCAGCCCCAGCATTTT. Translation: CASSLWGEGNQPQHF.

This chain links TRBV7-2 with TRBJ2-6; TRBD1 matches at 9 bases. Germline V gives CDR1 SGHTA, CDR2 FQGNSA. J lost 0 bases, V lost 4 bases, and 13 bases had no gene match. The CDR3 covers 20 residues. CDR3 amino acids: CASSWGQGKRKSSGANVLTF. CDR3 in DNA: TGTGCCAGCAGCTGGGGACAGGGTAAGAGGAAGTCCTCTGGGGCCAACGTCCTGACTTTC. Full variable domain (rest looked up from reference TRBV7-2 and TRBJ2-6): GAGVSQSPSNKVTEKGKDVELRCDPISGHTALYWYRQSLGQGLEFLIYFQGNSAPDKSGLPSDRFSAERTGGSVSTLTIQRTQQEDSAVYLCASSWGQGKRKSSGANVLTFGAGSRLTVL.

The chain combines TRBV7-2 with TRBJ1-1, with 7 positions matching TRBD1. Per germline, CDR1 SGHTA and CDR2 FQGNSA. V trimming: 10 bases; J trimming: 2 bases; junction bases outside the gene matches: 7. The CDR3 spans 13 residues. The CDR3 nucleotides are TGTGCCACCTCAGGGGGACTCAACACTGAAGCTTTCTTT. Translation: CATSGGLNTEAFF.

This clonotype was detected a few times. The chain joins TRBV10-3 to TRBJ2-3; TRBD1 agrees at 9 bases. V lost 6 bases and J lost 4; bases outside the gene matches: 8. CDR1 and CDR2 from the germline V gene are ENHRY and SYGVKD. This CDR3 contains 15 residues. The CDR3 DNA is TGTGCCATCAGGCAGGGACAGGGATTCGCAGATACGCAGTATTTT. Amino acid sequence: CAIRQGQGFADTQYF.

The chain employs TRBV9 and TRBJ2-5, with 7 positions matching TRBD1. The V gene end was trimmed by 3 bases and the J gene end by 4 bases; junction bases not matched to a gene: 6. The CDR3 is made up of 14 amino acids. In germline, CDR1 is SGDLS, CDR2 YYNGEE. In nucleotides, the CDR3 is TGTGCCAGCAGCGCCAGGGGGAGCGGAGAGACCCAGTACTTC. This codes for CASSARGSGETQYF. Using reference TRBV9 and TRBJ2-5 for the parts outside the CDR3, the full variable domain is DSGVTQTPKHLITATGQRVTLRCSPRSGDLSVYWYQQSLDQGLQFLIQYYNGEERAKGNILERFSAQQFPDLHSELNLSSLELGDSALYFCASSARGSGETQYFGPGTRLLVL.

The chain joins TRBV20-1 to TRBJ2-1; 8 bases match TRBD1. Trimming cost V 0 bases and J 4 bases; bases outside gene matches: 5. Germline V gives CDR1 DFQATT, CDR2 SNEGSKA (reference sequence). The CDR3 has 15 amino acids. In DNA form, the CDR3 reads TGCAGTGCTAGAGATCGGACAGGGATGTACAATGAGCAGTTCTTC. It translates to CSARDRTGMYNEQFF.

The chain has TRBV24-1 and TRBJ2-7; 9 positions match TRBD1. This CDR3 comprises 15 residues. Trimming at V came to 3 bases and at J to 1 base, leaving 3 bases not matched to a gene. Germline CDR1 is KGHDR and CDR2 is SFDVKD. The chain's CDR3 is CATSDGGTGSYEQYF. The CDR3 DNA is TGTGCCACCAGTGATGGTGGGACAGGGTCCTACGAGCAGTACTTC.

V and J are TRBV5-5 and TRBJ2-1; D is perhaps TRBD1 (5 bases). Trimming took off 1 base at V and 8 bases at J, with 13 bases between the two ends. Germline CDR1 and CDR2: SGHKS and YYEKEE (reference sequence). There are 14 residues in the CDR3. The CDR3 nucleotides are TGTGCCAGCAGCTTGCCCCAGGGTGCCGATGAGCAGTTCTTC. This translates into CASSLPQGADEQFF.

In this sample, this clonotype turned up a few times. The chain recombines TRBV9 with TRBJ2-7; D unclear. Per the germline V gene, CDR1 is SGDLS and CDR2 is YYNGEE. Trimming pared 0 bases from V and 5 bases from J, leaving 9 bases between. This CDR3 is 13 amino acids long. The CDR3: CASSVAIRDEQYF. CDR3 bases: TGTGCCAGCAGCGTAGCAATCCGGGACGAGCAGTACTTC. The whole variable domain, filled in from reference TRBV9 and TRBJ2-7, reads DSGVTQTPKHLITATGQRVTLRCSPRSGDLSVYWYQQSLDQGLQFLIQYYNGEERAKGNILERFSAQQFPDLHSELNLSSLELGDSALYFCASSVAIRDEQYFGPGTRLTVT.

The chain is built from TRBV20-1 and TRBJ2-1; D not certain. The CDR3 is made up of 15 amino acids. The ends were cut back, 0 bases at V and 7 bases at J, with 16 bases in the middle. Germline CDR1 reads DFQATT; CDR2 reads SNEGSKA (reference sequence). The CDR3 protein is CSARDFEGSDNEQFF. The DNA of the CDR3 is TGCAGTGCTAGAGATTTCGAAGGGTCCGATAATGAGCAGTTCTTC.

The chain joins TRBV7-8 to TRBJ2-4, with D tentatively TRBD2 (6 bases). The J call is in doubt because the DNA end fits TRBJ2-7 better. Germline V CDR1 and CDR2: SGHVS, FQNEAQ. The CDR3 spans 14 residues. CDR3 coding DNA: TGTGCCAGCAGCGTATGGGGGGATACCTACGAGCAGTACTTC. Protein: CASSVWGDTYEQYF.

This clonotype was detected a few times. V is TRBV6-2 or TRBV6-3 and J is TRBJ2-1; D may be TRBD1 (5 bases). V dropped 7 bases and J dropped 10 bases, with 20 bases sitting between them. Germline V gene sequence: CDR1 MNHEY, CDR2 SVGEGT. CDR3 length equals 14 residues. The CDR3 DNA reads as TGTGCCAGCACCTTATCCCAACAGGAGACGGAGCAGTTCTTC. This encodes CASTLSQQETEQFF.

To note about this clonotype: A much larger clone differs from this one at a single base, so this may be a read error. V is TRBV27 and J is TRBJ2-1, with 7 bases that match TRBD1. The CDR3 spans 13 residues. Trimming cost V 3 bases and J 13 bases; bases outside gene matches: 9. Germline lookup yields CDR1 MNHEY and CDR2 SMNVEV (reference sequence). CDR3 in DNA: TGTGCCAGCAGTTTTACAGGGGTGGAGACCCAGTTCTTC. This encodes CASSFTGVETQFF.

This clonotype was picked up one time. CDR3 sequence reads: CSGGGQSAGYTF. The CDR3 DNA is TGCAGCGGGGGGGGACAGTCCGCCGGCTACACCTTC. The chain carries TRBV29-1 and TRBJ1-2, with 7 bases that match TRBD1. V dropped 7 bases and J dropped 8; count of bases not matched to a gene: 10. Germline CDR1 and CDR2: SQVTM and ANQGSEA. The CDR3 contains 12 residues.

This chain joins TRBV5-1 and TRBJ1-4, with D possibly being TRBD1 (5 bases). V shed 4 bases and J shed 0 bases, with 16 bases lying between them. Per the germline V gene, CDR1 is SGHRS and CDR2 is YFSETQ. This CDR3 is built from 17 residues. The CDR3 DNA reads TGCGCCAGCAGCCTCTTAAGGGACGGAGCAACTAATGAAAAACTGTTTTTT. This sequence encodes CASSLLRDGATNEKLFF.

The chain joins TRBV11-1 to TRBJ2-3, with 7 positions matching TRBD1. CDR3 length: 14 amino acids. CDR1 is SGHAT, CDR2 FQDESV, per germline (reference sequence). V was clipped by 5 bases and J by 6 bases; unmatched bases: 8. CDR3 DNA: TGTGCCAGCAGCAAGGGACAGACCGTGGATACGCAGTATTTT. Amino acid sequence: CASSKGQTVDTQYF.

The chain links TRBV7-8 to TRBJ2-5, with 7 positions matching TRBD1. The end of the DNA aligns better with TRBJ2-7, so the J call may be wrong. Germline values: CDR1 SGHVS, CDR2 FQNEAQ. CDR3 length: 13 residues. The CDR3 loop reads CASSLDQGVEQYF. CDR3 nucleotide sequence: TGTGCCAGCAGCTTAGACCAGGGGGTCGAGCAGTACTTC.

The CDR3 loop reads CASIFAGPTYEQYF. DNA of the CDR3: TGTGCCAGCATCTTCGCGGGACCGACCTACGAGCAGTACTTC. The genes are TRBV7-8 and TRBJ2-7, with D possibly being TRBD2 (6 bases). Germline V lookup: CDR1 SGHVS, CDR2 FQNEAQ. The CDR3 runs to 14 residues. The germline V and J ends were trimmed by 7 bases and 2 bases, with 15 bases remaining between them.

This clonotype was seen more than once but under ten times. The genes are TRBV7-9 and TRBJ1-2; D is perhaps TRBD1 (6 bases). The CDR3 spans 15 residues. V shed 5 bases and J shed 0 bases, with 13 bases lying between them. The germline V gene has CDR1 SEHNR and CDR2 FQNEAQ (reference sequence). The DNA for the CDR3 is TGTGCCAGCAGCGTTAGACAGGCCACTAACTATGGCTACACCTTC. Encoded protein: CASSVRQATNYGYTF.

This chain uses TRBV20-1 with TRBJ2-3, with a possible D match to TRBD1 (5 bases). Trimming cost V 3 bases and J 1 base, with 11 bases left between them. The germline CDR1 and CDR2 sequences are DFQATT and SNEGSKA (reference sequence). There are 14 residues in the CDR3. This chain's CDR3 is CSASLGAGTDTQYF. CDR3 in DNA: TGCAGTGCTAGCTTAGGGGCTGGCACAGATACGCAGTATTTT.

Regarding this clonotype: A much larger clone sits a single nucleotide away, making a read error possible. The chain employs TRBV20-1 and TRBJ2-4; possibly TRBD2 for D (6 bases). The CDR3 consists of 15 residues. The germline V gene has CDR1 DFQATT and CDR2 SNEGSKA (reference sequence). The CDR3 region has the DNA TGCAGTGATAGACAGACTAGATTAGCCAAAAACATTCAGTACTTC. Translation: CSDRQTRLAKNIQYF.

The chain has TRBV21-1 and TRBJ1-4; the D call TRBD1 from the table was never checked on the DNA. TRBV21-1 is flagged as a pseudogene. This CDR3 contains 22 residues. The CDR3 region is CASSKVFGQFGPHLATNEKLFF. CDR3 DNA sequence: TGTGCCAGCAGCAAAGTCTTCGGACAGTTTGGCCCCCACCTTGCAACTAATGAAAAACTGTTTTTT.